What follows is one T cell receptor (beta chain) and its context. This table comes from immunoSEQ multiplex PCR, and its TCRdb copy is limited to in-frame clones, with some not included. The sample contains roughly 29,000 clones, around nine tenths of which appear only once. This record belongs to a study of T cell changes during pregnancy in multiple sclerosis. This sample comprised CD8+ T cells from peripheral blood mononuclear cells, obtained after pregnancy. The origin of this receptor is a female donor with multiple sclerosis, enrolled in a pregnancy study.

The CDR3 sequence: CASSQDSESSYNEQFF. CDR3 coding DNA: TGCGCCAGCAGCCAAGATTCGGAGAGCTCCTACAATGAGCAGTTCTTC. The chain links TRBV4-1 to TRBJ2-1, with D unresolved. The germline V gene has CDR1 MGHRA and CDR2 YSYEKL. V was pared by 0 bases and J by 0 bases, with 9 bases between. CDR3 length equals 16 residues.